Listed below are T cell receptor beta chains from one sample, sequenced in a study of OX40 agonist ivuxolimab in advanced cancers. Profiled with immunoSEQ multiplex PCR; TCRdb holds only in-frame clones, not every one. The sample comprises 90,000 or so clones, 89% of which are singletons, and 0.3% to 0.4% rests with the top ten. The material sequenced was CD4+ or CD8+ T cells sorted from blood, taken in a trial of the OX40 agonist ivuxolimab. Receptors were obtained from an adult with an advanced solid tumor such as melanoma, head and neck, liver or kidney cancer. CDR3s include the opening cysteine and the closing phenylalanine or tryptophan. A D gene is named only where the DNA matches it firmly. Clone size, where shown, is once, few, many, or a class for clones that have expanded.

TRBV30	NA	TRBJ2-5	few	TGTGCCTGGAGTGTTGGAGAGACCCAGTACTTC	CAWSVGETQYF
TRBV30	NA	TRBJ1-5	NA	TGTGCCTGGAGTCCCGAGGGAATCGGCAATCAGCCCCAGCATTTT	CAWSPEGIGNQPQHF
TRBV7-2	NA	TRBJ1-5	NA	TGTGCCAGCAGCTTATCAGGGGGCAATCAGCCCCAGCATTTT	CASSLSGGNQPQHF
TRBV15	NA	TRBJ2-3	few	TGTGCCACCAGCAGACCTCCGGGGGATACGCAGTATTTT	CATSRPPGDTQYF
TRBV30	NA	TRBJ1-4	few	TGTGCCTGGAGTGTACAGGGAGGGGACGAAAAACTGTTTTTT	CAWSVQGGDEKLFF
TRBV19	TRBD2	TRBJ2-5	NA	TGTGCCAGTAGTATGCGGGGACTAGCGGAACTACAAGAGACCCAGTACTTC	CASSMRGLAELQETQYF
TRBV10-3	TRBD1	TRBJ2-1	NA	TGTGCCATCCGACAGGGGGGTGCTGAGCAGTTCTTC	CAIRQGGAEQFF
TRBV7-9	TRBD1	TRBJ2-6	NA	TGTGCCAGCAGCCGGGACAGCCTGACTTTC	CASSRDSLTF
TRBV7-7	TRBD2	TRBJ2-3	NA	TGTGCTAGCAGCTCCGGACTAGCGGGAAGCACAGATACGCAGTATTTT	CASSSGLAGSTDTQYF
TRBV5-6	TRBD1	TRBJ2-7	once	TGTGCCAGCAGTAAAACACGTGGACAGGGGATAAACGAGCAGTACTTC	CASSKTRGQGINEQYF
TRBV5-8	NA	TRBJ1-5	NA	TGTGCCAGCAGCTTGGGGGCAGGCGGAAACGAGCCCCAGCATTTT	CASSLGAGGNEPQHF
TRBV7-9	TRBD2	TRBJ2-2	NA	TGTGCCAGCAGCCCACGGACTAGCGGGGGCCAGAACACCGGGGAGCTGTTTTTT	CASSPRTSGGQNTGELFF
TRBV15	NA	TRBJ2-6	NA	TGTGCCACCAGCAGAGAGGAGGGGTCCGGGGCCAACGTCCTGACTTTC	CATSREEGSGANVLTF
TRBV28	TRBD1	TRBJ2-1	NA	TGTGCCAGCAGTTTAACAGGGGTTGCCTACAATGAGCAGTTCTTC	CASSLTGVAYNEQFF
TRBV9	NA	TRBJ1-1	once	TGTGCCAGCAGCGTAGATGTAGGGGCAGACACTGAAGCTTTCTTT	CASSVDVGADTEAFF
TRBV7-8	NA	TRBJ1-2	NA	TGTGCCAGCAGCCCGGACAATAACTATGGCTACACCTTC	CASSPDNNYGYTF
TRBV6-1	TRBD2	TRBJ2-3	NA	TGTGCCAGCAGAGAAATAGCGGGAAGGCGCGATACGCAGTATTTT	CASREIAGRRDTQYF
TRBV28	NA	TRBJ2-7	NA	TGTGCCAGCGCCATTCGGTCGTCCTACGAGCAGTACTTC	CASAIRSSYEQYF
TRBV30	NA	TRBJ2-2	NA	TGTGCCTGGTCACAACCCAGGTTCACCGGGGAGCTGTTTTTT	CAWSQPRFTGELFF
TRBV7-6	TRBD1	TRBJ1-4	NA	TGTGCCAGCAGCTTAGGGACAGGTCGCAATGAAAAACTGTTTTTT	CASSLGTGRNEKLFF
TRBV7-2	NA	TRBJ2-1	NA	TGTGCCAGCAGCTTGTCCCCAAGGGATGAGCAGTTCTTC	CASSLSPRDEQFF
TRBV30	NA	TRBJ1-1	NA	TGTGCCTGGAGCCCCGTGGACACTGAAGCTTTCTTT	CAWSPVDTEAFF